This T cell receptor beta chain was recorded in a study of response to subunit inactivated influenza vaccine. Findings of the study overall: Every seasonal influenza vaccination brings in few new T cells, the authors suggested.

One entry per CDR3 protein results from TCRdb running MiXCR on the RT-PCR reads. The data hold around 750,000 distinct CDR3 sequences, with roughly 20% observed a single time. As to this clonotype: Its antigen is not identified.

The CDR3 covers 12 residues. With 2 bases removed from V and 7 bases from J, the gap between germline ends came to 6 bases. CDR1 is MNHEY, CDR2 SVGEGT, per germline. Material: PBMCs from blood, obtained 4 to 6 days after vaccination. The rearrangement uses TRBV6-2 or TRBV6-3 and TRBJ2-4; D gene unclear. The source of this sequence is a man aged 50 to 59 who received an inactivated influenza vaccine. The CDR3 is CASSYGLNIQYF. The CDR3 region has the DNA TGTGCCAGCAGTTACGGGTTGAACATTCAGTACTTC.